What follows describes a single T cell receptor beta chain. The record originates from a study of cytomegalovirus exposure and HLA in healthy donors. Germline V CDR1 and CDR2: SGHKS, YYEKEE (reference sequence). J gave up 7 bases and V 5 bases, and 5 bases lay outside the gene matches. This CDR3 region has 13 residues. Measured with immunoSEQ multiplex PCR; TCRdb has only the in-frame clones, and not every one. The top ten clones hold 0.65% to 0.7% of a sample with tens of thousands of clones, 85% to 95% of them seen once. The TCR was taken from a young man in good health and CMV-seronegative. Sequenced material: PBMCs. The rearrangement uses TRBV5-5 and TRBJ1-2; 10 nucleotides align to TRBD1. The CDR3, as DNA: TGTGCCAGCAGTCGACAGGGGGCGCCTGGCTACACCTTC. Residues: CASSRQGAPGYTF.